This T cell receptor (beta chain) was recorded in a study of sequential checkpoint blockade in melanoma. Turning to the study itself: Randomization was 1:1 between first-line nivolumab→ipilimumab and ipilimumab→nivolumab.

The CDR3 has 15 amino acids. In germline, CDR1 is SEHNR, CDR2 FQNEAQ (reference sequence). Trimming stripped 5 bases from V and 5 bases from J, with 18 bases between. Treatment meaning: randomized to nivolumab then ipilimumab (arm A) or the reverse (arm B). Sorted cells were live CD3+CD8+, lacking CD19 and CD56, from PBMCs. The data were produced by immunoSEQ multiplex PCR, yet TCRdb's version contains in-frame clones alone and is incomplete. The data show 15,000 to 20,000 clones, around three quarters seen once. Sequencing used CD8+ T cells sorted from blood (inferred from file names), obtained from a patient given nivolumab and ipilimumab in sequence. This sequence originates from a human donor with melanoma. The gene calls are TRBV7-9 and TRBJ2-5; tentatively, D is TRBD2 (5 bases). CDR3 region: CASSPLMDGGETQYF. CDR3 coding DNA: TGTGCCAGCAGCCCACTAATGGATGGAGGCGAGACCCAGTACTTC.